This T cell receptor beta chain was captured in a study of Ad26.COV2.S vaccination and SARS-CoV-2 variants. Overall study: The authors gave Ad26.COV2.S intramuscularly, either once or twice 56 days apart.

The treatment: around 19 received Ad26.COV2.S at low or high dose, single or two shots; roughly five received placebo; per-sample allocation not given. Vaccine and placebo recipients were sampled on day 63 after the first injection. The trim removed 4 bases at V and 7 bases at J, leaving 10 bases unmatched. The germline V gene encodes CDR1 SGHRS and CDR2 YFSETQ. CDR3 length: 16 residues. Overall study results and limits: Measures of TCR breadth and depth may have fallen short of total T cell responses. Compared with placebo recipients, vaccine recipients had higher spike-specific TCR breadth.

TCRdb's table, derived via immunoSEQ multiplex PCR, lists solely in-frame clones and lacks some. The sample has roughly 390,000 clones; approximately 90% are singletons. Notes on this clone: What it binds is unknown.

V is TRBV5-1 and J is TRBJ2-2; 10 nucleotides line up with TRBD1. The sequenced sample was peripheral blood, obtained in a trial of Ad26.COV2.S vaccine versus placebo. The receptor's source is a person between 18 and 65 years old who received the Ad26.COV2.S COVID-19 vaccine or a placebo. The CDR3 nucleotides are TGCGCCAGCAGCAAGACCGGGACAGGGGACATCGGGGAGCTGTTTTTT. Translating it yields CASSKTGTGDIGELFF.